Shown below are 24 T cell receptor beta chains from a single sample sequenced in a study of identical twins. TCRdb used MiXCR to reprocess the 5' RACE reads, holding one entry per CDR3 protein. The data contain approximately 1.8 million distinct CDR3 sequences, less than 40% of them singletons. The sequenced material came from cord blood. The receptors were gathered from a newborn girl in good health.

This clonotype was seen at least ten times. V usage is TRBV5-1 and J usage is TRBJ1-2; D unclear. Germline CDR1 and CDR2: SGHRS and YFSETQ. The CDR3 consists of 14 residues. V was shortened by 4 bases and J by 7 bases, with 17 bases between the two germline ends. CDR3 sequence reads: CASSPQTAAFGYTF. The CDR3 DNA is TGCGCCAGCAGCCCCCAAACTGCGGCTTTTGGCTACACCTTC.

The chain recombines TRBV9 with TRBJ1-2; D unclear. This CDR3 comprises 18 residues. Deletions cut 4 bases from V and 7 bases from J, with 29 bases between. The germline gives CDR1 SGDLS, CDR2 YYNGEE. The CDR3: CASSPRQFSMGLGFGYTF. CDR3 DNA: TGTGCCAGCAGCCCTCGACAATTCTCAATGGGGTTAGGTTTTGGCTACACCTTC.

This clonotype was observed a handful of times. The chain uses TRBV27 and TRBJ2-1; D is uncertain. This CDR3 has 13 residues. Germline CDR1 reads MNHEY; CDR2 reads SMNVEV (reference sequence). Between the trimmed V and J ends, which lost 0 bases and 9 bases, there was a span of 9 bases. Written as DNA, the CDR3 is TGTGCCAGCAGTTTATCCTCCCACCGTGAGCAGTTCTTC. The encoded protein is CASSLSSHREQFF.

This clonotype showed up many times. The CDR3 loop is CASTLYGYTF. The CDR3 DNA is TGTGCCAGCACCCTCTATGGCTACACCTTC. The rearrangement links TRBV7-9 to TRBJ1-2; D not resolved. The germline gives CDR1 SEHNR, CDR2 FQNEAQ (reference sequence). The V and J ends lost 7 bases and 4 bases respectively, with 4 bases between them. The CDR3 runs to 10 residues.

This clonotype was observed a handful of times. This sequence joins TRBV20-1 and TRBJ2-7; D call uncertain. Trimming stripped 1 base from V and 4 bases from J, with 8 bases between. The CDR3 is made up of 12 amino acids. Germline V lookup: CDR1 DFQATT, CDR2 SNEGSKA (reference sequence). CDR3 region: CSARALGYEQYF. CDR3 coding DNA: TGCAGTGCTAGAGCCCTAGGTTACGAGCAGTACTTC.

This clonotype has ten or more counts. The chain is built from TRBV9 and TRBJ2-7, with D perhaps TRBD1 (5 bases). There are 14 residues in the CDR3. Between the trimmed V and J ends, which lost 2 bases and 1 base, there was a span of 10 bases. Germline values: CDR1 SGDLS, CDR2 YYNGEE. The CDR3 nucleotides read TGTGCCAGCAGCGTTTCGACAGCGTCCTACGAGCAGTACTTC. Protein: CASSVSTASYEQYF.

This clonotype was detected only a few times. CDR3 nucleotide sequence: TGCAGTGCTAGAGAGATACACTCCTACGAGCAGTACTTC. As protein: CSAREIHSYEQYF. The V gene is TRBV20-1, the J gene TRBJ2-7; D not certain. The CDR3 covers 13 residues. Trimming took 0 bases from V and 0 from J, leaving 6 bases between them. Germline CDR1 and CDR2: DFQATT and SNEGSKA (reference sequence).

The chain has TRBV6-2 or TRBV6-3 and TRBJ2-1, with 10 bases matching TRBD2. The germline CDR1 and CDR2 sequences are MNHEY and SVGEGT. Trimming at V came to 2 bases and at J to 7 bases, leaving 11 bases not matched to a gene. This CDR3 is built from 17 residues. CDR3 coding DNA: TGTGCCAGCAGTTACGATTGGGCTAGCGGGAGTAGGAATGAGCAGTTCTTC. As protein: CASSYDWASGSRNEQFF.

In DNA, the CDR3 is TGTGCCAGCAGTGAAGGCCATGGGCGGAAAGAGACCCAGTACTTC. It encodes CASSEGHGRKETQYF. The genes are TRBV6-1 and TRBJ2-5; no firm D call. V gave up 1 base and J gave up 3 bases, with 12 bases separating them. Germline CDR1 reads MNHNS; CDR2 reads SASEGT. This CDR3 comprises 15 residues.

The J gene is TRBJ2-5, the V gene TRBV20-1, with 10 bases identical to TRBD1. The CDR3 runs 14 residues. Trimming removed 3 bases from V and 2 bases from J; junction bases left unmatched: 3. In germline, CDR1 is DFQATT, CDR2 SNEGSKA (reference sequence). The CDR3 DNA is TGCAGTGCTAGTGACAGGGGGCAACAAGAGACCCAGTACTTC. The encoded protein is CSASDRGQQETQYF.

V and J are TRBV5-5 and TRBJ1-6; possible D gene TRBD1, 5 bases. Trimming removed 0 bases from V and 9 bases from J, with 13 bases in between. This CDR3 has 15 residues. The germline CDR1 and CDR2 sequences are SGHKS and YYEKEE (reference sequence). CDR3 nucleotides: TGTGCCAGCAGCTTGGAGGGGACCCCAATTTCACCCCTCCACTTT. Amino acids: CASSLEGTPISPLHF.

The gene calls are TRBV6-5 and TRBJ2-1; D remains unclear. Trimming shortened V by 2 bases and J by 7 bases, and 21 bases separated the two germline ends. Per the germline V gene, CDR1 is MNHEY and CDR2 is SVGAGI. This CDR3 has 17 residues. This CDR3 is CASSYALSNLLLNEQFF. The CDR3 DNA reads TGTGCCAGCAGTTACGCCCTTTCGAACCTGCTCCTGAATGAGCAGTTCTTC.

The sample holds a few counts of this clonotype. The chain recombines TRBV5-5 with TRBJ2-7; possibly TRBD1 for D (6 bases). This CDR3 has 14 amino acids. V was trimmed by 1 base and J by 3 bases, leaving 11 bases between them. The V gene's germline CDR1 is SGHKS and CDR2 YYEKEE (reference sequence). The CDR3 sequence: CASSLSPGDYEQYF. The CDR3, as DNA: TGTGCCAGCAGCTTGAGTCCAGGGGACTACGAGCAGTACTTC.

This clonotype has only a few counts. This chain uses TRBV7-2 with TRBJ2-3; no clear D gene. The germline V gene encodes CDR1 SGHTA and CDR2 FQGNSA. The V and J ends lost 0 bases and 4 bases respectively, with 14 bases between them. CDR3 length: 16 amino acids. CDR3 in DNA: TGTGCCAGCAGCTTAGCGTCGGCCCGAAGGGCAGATACGCAGTATTTT. Protein: CASSLASARRADTQYF.

This sequence joins TRBV5-5 and TRBJ2-3; the D is unclear. Germline loops: CDR1 SGHKS, CDR2 YYEKEE (reference sequence). V lost 0 bases and J lost 0, with 14 bases in between. The CDR3 runs 17 residues. CDR3 amino acids: CASSLGSWGGSTDTQYF. The CDR3 coding sequence is TGTGCCAGCAGCTTGGGATCATGGGGTGGGAGCACAGATACGCAGTATTTT.

The CDR3 reads CSAKYPPAWFTDTQYF. In nucleotides, the CDR3 is TGCAGTGCTAAATATCCCCCGGCTTGGTTCACAGATACGCAGTATTTT. The J gene is TRBJ2-3, the V gene TRBV20-1, with no clear D. The CDR3 spans 16 residues. V gave up 4 bases and J gave up 2 bases, with 19 bases separating them. Germline V gives CDR1 DFQATT, CDR2 SNEGSKA (reference sequence).

The rearrangement links TRBV10-3 to TRBJ2-1; TRBD2 matches 7 bases. V lost 11 bases to trimming and J lost 7 bases; unmatched junction nucleotides: 11. The CDR3 length is 13 residues. The germline V gene has CDR1 ENHRY and CDR2 SYGVKD. The DNA of the CDR3 is TGTGCCTCCCAAGCTGGGGGGGAGAATGAGCAGTTCTTC. This sequence encodes CASQAGGENEQFF.

This clonotype was found many times. The rearrangement joins TRBV11-1 to TRBJ2-5, with D uncertain. Looked up from germline, CDR1 is SGHAT and CDR2 is FQDESV (reference sequence). Trimming removed 3 bases at V and 3 bases at J, with 8 bases between. The CDR3 length is 13 residues. The CDR3 DNA is TGTGCCAGCAGCTTTGATAGGAAAGAGACCCAGTACTTC. Amino acid sequence: CASSFDRKETQYF.

In this sample, this clonotype turned up a few times. The J gene is TRBJ2-7, the V gene TRBV28; D may be TRBD1 (5 bases). CDR3 length: 12 amino acids. Trimming cost V 6 bases and J 3 bases, with 9 bases left between them. Germline assignment: CDR1 MDHEN and CDR2 SYDVKM. The CDR3 DNA is TGTGCCAGCAGGAGACAGCTCTACGAGCAGTACTTC. Protein sequence: CASRRQLYEQYF.

This chain joins TRBV20-1 and TRBJ2-5, with D unclear. CDR1 and CDR2 from the germline V gene are DFQATT and SNEGSKA (reference sequence). The V gene lost 2 bases and the J gene lost 2 bases, with 15 bases spanning the gap. CDR3 length: 15 residues. The CDR3 DNA reads as TGCAGTGCTAGACCCGGACGACGGTCTCAAGAGACCCAGTACTTC. This gives the protein CSARPGRRSQETQYF.

This clonotype was observed once. The rearrangement joins TRBV5-1 to TRBJ2-5, with D perhaps TRBD2 (6 bases). The germline V gene encodes CDR1 SGHRS and CDR2 YFSETQ. The length of the CDR3 is 16 residues. V was trimmed by 4 bases and J by 1 base, leaving 17 bases between them. The CDR3 DNA is TGCGCCAGCAGCCGCACCCCGGGACTCCTCCAAGAGACCCAGTACTTC. Encoded protein: CASSRTPGLLQETQYF.

In its sample, this clonotype was seen a few times. The CDR3 reads CATSRDHVTYEQYF. The CDR3 coding sequence is TGTGCCACCAGCAGAGATCATGTCACCTACGAGCAGTACTTC. V gene TRBV15 combines with J gene TRBJ2-7; D not resolved. Trimming removed 0 bases from V and 2 bases from J, with 8 bases in between. CDR3 length: 14 residues. Germline V gene sequence: CDR1 LNHNV, CDR2 YYDKDF (reference sequence).

The V gene is TRBV20-1, the J gene TRBJ2-3, with a possible D match to TRBD2 (6 bases). Germline V gene lookup returns CDR1 DFQATT and CDR2 SNEGSKA (reference sequence). The length of the CDR3 is 13 residues. Trimming pared 1 base from V and 5 bases from J, leaving 10 bases between. CDR3 residues: CSARAGAGDTQYF. DNA for the CDR3: TGCAGTGCTAGAGCGGGAGCGGGAGATACGCAGTATTTT.

The rearrangement links TRBV3-1 to TRBJ1-2; no clear D gene. CDR3 size: 15 residues. From germline, CDR1 is LGHDT and CDR2 YNNKEL (reference sequence). Trimming took off 1 base at V and 6 bases at J, with 15 bases between the two ends. CDR3 DNA: TGTGCCAGCAGCCAAGTTTACGGACCCTGGGATGGCTACACCTTC. Its translation: CASSQVYGPWDGYTF.